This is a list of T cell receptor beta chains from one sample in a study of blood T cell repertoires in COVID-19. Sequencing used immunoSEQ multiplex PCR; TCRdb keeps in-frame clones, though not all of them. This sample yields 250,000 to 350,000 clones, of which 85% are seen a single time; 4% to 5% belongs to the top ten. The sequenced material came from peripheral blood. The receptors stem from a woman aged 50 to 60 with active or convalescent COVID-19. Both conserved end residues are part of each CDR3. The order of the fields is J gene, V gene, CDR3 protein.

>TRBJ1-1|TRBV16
CASSQSFVRVDAFF
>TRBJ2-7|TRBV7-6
CASSSDISTYAQYF
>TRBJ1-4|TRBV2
CASKGDRGREKLFF
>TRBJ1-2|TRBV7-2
CASSMRQGAILGYTF
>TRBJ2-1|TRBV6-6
CASSPSGGSSLNEQFF
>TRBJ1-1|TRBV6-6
CASSSTGQIGTEAFF
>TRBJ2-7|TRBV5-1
CASSLEQGPSHEQYF
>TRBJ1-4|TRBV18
CASSPPGARTNEKLFF
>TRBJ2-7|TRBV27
CASRGPGSVYEQYF
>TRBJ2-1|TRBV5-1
CASSLPGNEQFF
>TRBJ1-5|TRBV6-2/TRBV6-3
CASSPRGTGKNQPQHF
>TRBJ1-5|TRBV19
CASSTTGSNQPQHF
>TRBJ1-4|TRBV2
CASSLLAEKLFF
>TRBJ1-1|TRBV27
CASSYSPMNTEAFF
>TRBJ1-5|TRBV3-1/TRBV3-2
CASSHSGTRNQPQHF
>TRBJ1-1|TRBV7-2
CASSSPGDSEAFF
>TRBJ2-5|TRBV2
CASNIQGRQETQYF
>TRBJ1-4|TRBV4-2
CASSQGAMDEKLFF
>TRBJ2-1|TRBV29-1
CSVAFNAGEQFF
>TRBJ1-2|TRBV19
CASSIWGSAGAGLGYTF
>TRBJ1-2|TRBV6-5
CASSSTANYGYTF
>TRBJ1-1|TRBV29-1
CSVLWAGANTEAFF
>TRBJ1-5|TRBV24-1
CATSDLSSGSNQPQHF
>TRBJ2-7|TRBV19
CASSPSDRDSHEQYF
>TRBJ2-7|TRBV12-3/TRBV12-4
CASRPQGEGEQYF
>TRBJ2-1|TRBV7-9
CASSSTGNEQFF
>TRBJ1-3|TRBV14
CASSPGNTIYF
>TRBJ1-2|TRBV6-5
CASTLDRVGYGYTF
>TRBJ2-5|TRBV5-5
CASSQTGGTGQETQYF
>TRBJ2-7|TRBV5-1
CASSILAGGREQYF
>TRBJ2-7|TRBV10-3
CAISDLFNRGEQYF